What follows are 20 T cell receptor beta chains derived from one specimen sequenced in a study of OX40 agonist ivuxolimab in advanced cancers. The assay was immunoSEQ multiplex PCR, and TCRdb's table has in-frame clones only and misses some. The data hold approximately 50,000 clones, with roughly 90% observed a single time. The specimen was CD4+ or CD8+ T cells sorted from blood, collected in a trial of the OX40 agonist ivuxolimab. Receptors originate from an adult with an advanced solid tumor such as melanoma, head and neck, liver or kidney cancer.

This rearrangement joins TRBV18 to TRBJ1-4; no definite D call. Deletions cut 5 bases from V and 6 bases from J, with 4 bases between. The CDR3 is 11 amino acids. Germline V lookup: CDR1 KGHSH, CDR2 LQKENI. CDR3 DNA sequence: TGTGCCAGCTCAGCGGATGAAAAACTGTTTTTT. This codes for CASSADEKLFF. Supplemented by reference TRBV18 and TRBJ1-4, the full variable domain reads NAGVMQNPRHLVRRRGQEARLRCSPMKGHSHVYWYRQLPEEGLKFMVYLQKENIIDESGMPKERFSAEFPKEGPSILRIQQVVRGDSAAYFCASSADEKLFFGSGTQLSVL.

The V gene is TRBV30, the J gene TRBJ1-5; 7 bases are a match to TRBD1. CDR1 and CDR2 from the germline V gene are GTSNPN and SVGIG (reference sequence). V dropped 4 bases and J dropped 9; count of bases not matched to a gene: 12. This CDR3 has 14 residues. The CDR3 spells CAWTLQGGTRPQHF. The CDR3 nucleotides read TGTGCCTGGACCCTCCAGGGGGGTACAAGGCCCCAGCATTTT.

This rearrangement joins TRBV5-8 to TRBJ2-6, with D hard to call. Trimming pared 2 bases from V and 1 base from J, leaving 10 bases between. The length of the CDR3 is 16 residues. Germline V lookup: CDR1 SGHTS, CDR2 YDEGEE. DNA of the CDR3: TGTGCCAGCAGCTTTAATGTGGGTTCTGGGGCCAACGTCCTGACTTTC. This sequence encodes CASSFNVGSGANVLTF.

The CDR3 DNA follows: TGCGCCAGCAGCATTTCGGGACAGGACTTCCCCTACGAGCAGTACTTC. Amino acid sequence: CASSISGQDFPYEQYF. The gene calls are TRBV5-1 and TRBJ2-5; 8 nucleotides match TRBD1. The closer fit of TRBJ2-7 to the DNA end suggests the J call may be wrong. From germline, CDR1 is SGHRS and CDR2 YFSETQ. This CDR3 is built from 16 residues.

This chain joins TRBV5-1 and TRBJ1-1; D perhaps matches TRBD1 (5 bases). The CDR3 totals 13 residues. The germline CDR1 and CDR2 sequences are SGHRS and YFSETQ. The V end lost 4 bases, the J end lost 4 bases, and 11 bases lay between the germline ends. The CDR3, as DNA: TGCGCCAGCAGCCAGGGCAGCGGCACTGAAGCTTTCTTT. It yields the protein CASSQGSGTEAFF.

The chain has TRBV6-1 and TRBJ1-2; TRBD1 agrees at 7 bases. This CDR3 contains 14 residues. V lost 8 bases to trimming and J lost 4 bases; unmatched junction nucleotides: 10. In germline, CDR1 is MNHNS, CDR2 SASEGT. Written as DNA, the CDR3 is TGTGCCAGCGGACTGGGACAGATAGGCTATGGCTACACCTTC. Encoded protein: CASGLGQIGYGYTF.

This clone came up once. This chain uses TRBV11-3 with TRBJ2-7; 7 nucleotides line up with TRBD2. V shed 5 bases and J 5 bases; nucleotides not matched to a gene: 12. The CDR3 has 15 residues. CDR1 SGHNT and CDR2 YENEEA come from the germline V gene. The CDR3: CASSHEGGSHHEQYF. The CDR3 nucleotides read TGTGCCAGCAGCCACGAAGGCGGGAGTCACCACGAGCAGTACTTC.

The V call is TRBV7-2, the J call TRBJ2-7; no reliable D call. Germline assignment: CDR1 SGHTA and CDR2 FQGNSA. V gave up 2 bases and J gave up 3 bases, with 11 bases separating them. The CDR3 is made up of 14 amino acids. CDR3 coding DNA: TGTGCCAGCAGCTTATTGTTCCCCGTCTACGAGCAGTACTTC. Its translation: CASSLLFPVYEQYF. The full variable domain, rest sourced from reference TRBV7-2 and TRBJ2-7, is GAGVSQSPSNKVTEKGKDVELRCDPISGHTALYWYRQSLGQGLEFLIYFQGNSAPDKSGLPSDRFSAERTGGSVSTLTIQRTQQEDSAVYLCASSLLFPVYEQYFGPGTRLTVT.

V is TRBV4-2 and J is TRBJ1-2; 9 bases align to TRBD1. V lost 2 bases and J lost 7; bases outside the gene matches: 11. The germline V gene encodes CDR1 LGHNA and CDR2 YNFKEQ. This CDR3 region has 16 residues. CDR3 in amino acids: CASSQSGQGRMSGYTF. In DNA form, the CDR3 reads TGTGCCAGCAGCCAATCGGGACAGGGTCGTATGAGTGGCTACACCTTC.

The V call is TRBV7-2, the J call TRBJ1-2, with 11 bases aligning to TRBD1. The CDR3 consists of 16 residues. After removal of 0 bases from V and 7 bases from J, the junction contained 7 bases not matched to a gene. Germline values: CDR1 SGHTA, CDR2 FQGNSA. CDR3 sequence (DNA): TGTGCCAGCAGCTTAGCGCGATCGGACAGGGGGCCTGGCTACACCTTC. Translation: CASSLARSDRGPGYTF.

CDR3 loop: CASSSTGTNYNEQFF. CDR3 coding DNA: TGCGCCAGCAGCTCCACCGGGACTAACTACAATGAGCAGTTCTTC. The chain is built from TRBV10-1 and TRBJ2-1, with TRBD2 identical over 7 bases. V lost 6 bases, J lost 3 bases, and 8 bases stayed unmatched. CDR3 size: 15 residues. Germline lookup yields CDR1 WNHNN and CDR2 SYGVQD (reference sequence).

The chain joins TRBV6-4 to TRBJ2-2; no clear D. This CDR3 is built from 15 residues. With 2 bases removed from V and 0 bases from J, the gap between germline ends came to 7 bases. Germline CDR1 reads MRHNA; CDR2 reads SNTAGT. The CDR3 DNA reads TGTGCCAGCAGTGACAGGCCCGCGAACACCGGGGAGCTGTTTTTT. Translated, it gives CASSDRPANTGELFF.

The rearrangement joins TRBV28 to TRBJ2-5, with 7 bases matching TRBD1. The CDR3 has 14 residues. V lost 3 bases, J lost 5 bases, and 6 bases stayed unmatched. CDR1 is MDHEN and CDR2 is SYDVKM in the germline V gene. CDR3 loop: CASSFSDRRETQYF. The DNA for the CDR3 is TGTGCCAGCAGTTTCTCGGACAGGAGGGAGACCCAGTACTTC.

CDR3 sequence: CASSGGTAPLTGKLFF. The CDR3 DNA is TGTGCCAGCAGCGGGGGAACAGCTCCGCTTACGGGAAAACTGTTTTTT. The chain recombines TRBV9 with TRBJ1-4; D is uncertain. In germline, CDR1 is SGDLS, CDR2 YYNGEE. V lost 3 bases and J lost 10, with 22 bases in between. CDR3 length equals 16 residues.

The V gene is TRBV7-2, the J gene TRBJ2-1; 13 nucleotides agree with TRBD2. The germline V gene encodes CDR1 SGHTA and CDR2 FQGNSA. With V trimmed by 6 bases and J by 8 bases, 10 bases remained unmatched. This CDR3 has 16 residues. CDR3 coding DNA: TGTGCCAGCAGGCAGACCGGGACTAGCGGGAACTATGAGCAGTTCTTC. Amino acids: CASRQTGTSGNYEQFF.

The chain carries TRBV7-9 and TRBJ2-3; 7 nucleotides agree with TRBD2. Germline V gene lookup returns CDR1 SEHNR and CDR2 FQNEAQ (reference sequence). The length of the CDR3 is 15 residues. V trimming: 6 bases; J trimming: 2 bases; junction bases outside the gene matches: 8. The CDR3 region has the DNA TGTGCCAGCAGGTATCAACTAGCGAACACAGATACGCAGTATTTT. As protein: CASRYQLANTDTQYF.

The chain couples TRBV5-4 to TRBJ2-7, with 16 bases lining up with TRBD2. The V and J ends lost 4 bases and 4 bases, in that order; junction bases with no gene match: 5. The CDR3 spans 16 residues. Per the germline V gene, CDR1 is SGHNT and CDR2 is YYREEE (reference sequence). The CDR3 nucleotides are TGTGCCAGCAGCCCGGGACTAGCGGGGGGGGGATACGAGCAGTACTTC. Residues: CASSPGLAGGGYEQYF.

The CDR3 here is CASSNTAGVRDTQYF. CDR3 in DNA: TGCGCCAGCAGCAATACAGCGGGAGTTAGGGATACGCAGTATTTT. The chain employs TRBV4-1 and TRBJ2-3, with 8 bases fitting TRBD2. CDR1 is MGHRA and CDR2 is YSYEKL in the germline V gene. J gave up 6 bases and V 5 bases, and 10 bases lay outside the gene matches. This CDR3 has 15 residues.

This rearrangement joins TRBV6-5 to TRBJ2-2; a possible D gene is TRBD2 (7 bases). Germline CDR1 reads MNHEY; CDR2 reads SVGAGI. The CDR3 has 15 residues. V lost 0 bases to trimming and J lost 5 bases, with 10 bases between them. The CDR3 coding sequence is TGTGCCAGCAGTTACTCGGGGGGGCAGACCGGGGAGCTGTTTTTT. Translating it yields CASSYSGGQTGELFF.

The CDR3: CASSPNPILAGKYNEQFF. Written as DNA, the CDR3 is TGTGCCAGCTCCCCCAACCCTATCCTAGCGGGGAAATACAATGAGCAGTTCTTC. The chain employs TRBV18 and TRBJ2-1; TRBD2 matches at 9 bases. CDR3 length: 18 amino acids. Germline V gene lookup returns CDR1 KGHSH and CDR2 LQKENI. J was trimmed by 4 bases and V by 6 bases; bases with no gene match: 16.